These T cell receptor beta chains were read from a single sample in a study of blood T cells in healthy people across ages. A single record per CDR3 protein comes from TCRdb applying MiXCR to the 5' RACE reads. The sample lists 600,000 to 800,000 distinct CDR3 sequences, about 21% occurring once. Input material: blood. Receptor source: a man between 65 and 85 years old in good health. The CDR3 runs from the conserved cysteine through the conserved F or W. A D gene is named only where the DNA matches it firmly. Clone size is not always given. Where it is, it says once, few, many or a class for expanded clones.

CDR3 length,D gene,clone size,J gene,V gene,CDR3 protein,CDR3 DNA
16,TRBD2,few,TRBJ2-7,TRBV9,CASSVGAGADHYEQYF,TGTGCCAGCAGCGTAGGGGCGGGAGCGGATCACTACGAGCAGTACTTC
17,NA,NA,TRBJ2-1,TRBV2,CASNPDLGGASYNEQFF,TGTGCCAGCAATCCAGATTTAGGAGGAGCCTCCTACAATGAGCAGTTCTTC
16,NA,NA,TRBJ1-4,TRBV14,CASSPVDSRANEKLFF,TGTGCCAGCAGCCCAGTTGACAGCCGGGCTAATGAAAAACTGTTTTTT
14,NA,few,TRBJ1-2,TRBV20-1,CSASETGDNYGYTF,TGCAGTGCCTCCGAGACAGGAGACAACTATGGCTACACCTTC
14,TRBD1,NA,TRBJ2-7,TRBV20-1,CSARAGDRDNEQYF,TGCAGTGCTAGAGCCGGAGACAGGGACAACGAGCAGTACTTC
18,TRBD2,NA,TRBJ2-3,TRBV2,CASRGKDEREGLSDTQYF,TGTGCCAGCAGAGGAAAAGACGAGCGGGAGGGCCTTTCAGATACGCAGTATTTT
15,NA,many,TRBJ2-1,TRBV12-3/TRBV12-4,CASSLVGRQDNEQFF,TGTGCCAGCAGTTTAGTCGGTCGACAGGACAATGAGCAGTTCTTC
15,NA,few,TRBJ2-1,TRBV14,CASSIGQISYNEQFF,TGTGCCAGCAGTATTGGACAGATCTCCTACAATGAGCAGTTCTTC
14,NA,few,TRBJ2-4,TRBV20-1,CSATSLGMGNIQYF,TGCAGTGCTACGAGTCTGGGCATGGGAAACATTCAGTACTTC
14,NA,NA,TRBJ2-2,TRBV12-3/TRBV12-4,CASSLDLGNGELFF,TGTGCCAGCAGTTTAGATCTGGGGAACGGGGAGCTGTTTTTT
12,NA,once,TRBJ2-3,TRBV12-3/TRBV12-4,CASSFGADTEYF,TGTGCCAGCAGTTTCGGAGCAGATACGGAGTATTTT
15,NA,NA,TRBJ2-3,TRBV6-6,CASSYTGTYGDTQYF,TGTGCCAGCAGTTACACAGGAACCTACGGGGATACGCAGTATTTT
14,NA,few,TRBJ1-4,TRBV6-1,CASREGLTNEKLFF,TGTGCCAGCAGAGAGGGGCTTACTAATGAAAAACTGTTTTTT
15,TRBD1,few,TRBJ2-5,TRBV20-1,CSARDPWTGQETQYF,TGCAGTGCTAGAGACCCCTGGACAGGACAAGAGACCCAGTACTTC
12,NA,NA,TRBJ2-3,TRBV7-2,CASGFAGDTQYF,TGTGCCAGCGGCTTCGCGGGAGATACGCAGTATTTT
16,NA,few,TRBJ2-5,TRBV5-5,CASSLVRPGNEETQYF,TGTGCCAGCAGCTTGGTTAGACCGGGCAACGAAGAGACCCAGTACTTC
18,NA,NA,TRBJ2-1,TRBV4-1,CASSQDGLLRASYNEQFF,TGCGCCAGCAGCCAAGATGGGCTTCTTAGAGCCTCCTACAATGAGCAGTTCTTC
16,TRBD2,few,TRBJ2-5,TRBV6-6,CASSWGLAGVGETQYF,TGTGCCAGCAGTTGGGGACTAGCGGGAGTTGGAGAGACCCAGTACTTC
15,NA,few,TRBJ2-1,TRBV7-8,CASSLGRRWANEQFF,TGTGCCAGCAGCTTAGGAAGGAGGTGGGCTAATGAGCAGTTCTTC
14,NA,NA,TRBJ2-7,TRBV24-1,CATSDSGHVYEQYF,TGTGCCACCAGTGATTCGGGACACGTCTACGAGCAGTACTTC
15,TRBD1,NA,TRBJ2-7,TRBV6-2/TRBV6-3,CASSYSRTGIHEQYF,TGTGCCAGCAGTTACTCGAGGACAGGGATCCACGAGCAGTACTTC
16,TRBD1,NA,TRBJ1-2,TRBV28,CASSLSQGAGDYGYTF,TGTGCCAGCAGTTTATCACAGGGGGCTGGTGACTATGGCTACACCTTC
14,NA,NA,TRBJ1-4,TRBV20-1,CSARDLQQNEKLFF,TGCAGTGCTAGAGATTTGCAGCAAAATGAAAAACTGTTTTTT
15,NA,few,TRBJ2-3,TRBV24-1,CATSEAQEYTDTQYF,TGTGCCACCAGTGAAGCCCAGGAGTACACAGATACGCAGTATTTT
13,NA,few,TRBJ2-3,TRBV7-9,CASLAGYTDTQYF,TGTGCCAGCCTTGCGGGGTACACAGATACGCAGTATTTT
14,NA,few,TRBJ1-4,TRBV6-2/TRBV6-3,CASSFNDRTEKLFF,TGTGCCAGCAGTTTTAATGACAGGACCGAAAAACTGTTTTTT
14,TRBD1,NA,TRBJ1-2,TRBV20-1,CSAPGQGVGYGYTF,TGCAGTGCCCCGGGACAGGGGGTTGGGTATGGCTACACCTTC
13,NA,NA,TRBJ2-1,TRBV15,CVTSRDREYEQFF,TGTGTCACCAGCAGAGATCGTGAATATGAGCAGTTCTTC
13,NA,NA,TRBJ1-2,TRBV6-5,CASGNTGGYGYTF,TGTGCCAGCGGCAACACTGGGGGTTATGGCTACACCTTC
16,TRBD1,NA,TRBJ2-2,TRBV6-1,CASSGRIGGAVGELFF,TGTGCCAGCAGTGGTCGGATAGGGGGCGCGGTCGGGGAGCTGTTTTTT
15,NA,NA,TRBJ2-1,TRBV6-1,CASSEVTVINNEQFF,TGTGCCAGCAGTGAAGTAACAGTTATCAACAATGAGCAGTTCTTC
15,NA,NA,TRBJ2-4,TRBV20-1,CSARDPGGAKNIQYF,TGCAGTGCTAGAGATCCAGGGGGGGCCAAAAACATTCAGTACTTC
15,TRBD1,many,TRBJ1-1,TRBV6-5,CASSYSLTGGTEAFF,TGTGCCAGCAGTTACTCGTTAACAGGGGGCACTGAAGCTTTCTTT
17,TRBD1,few,TRBJ2-7,TRBV4-2,CASSQDYRGHSSYEQYF,TGTGCCAGCAGCCAAGACTACAGGGGCCATAGCTCCTACGAGCAGTACTTC
15,TRBD1,NA,TRBJ1-1,TRBV7-6,CASSHGTGLNTEAFF,TGTGCCAGCAGCCACGGGACAGGACTGAACACTGAAGCTTTCTTT
17,NA,NA,TRBJ2-3,TRBV4-1,CASSQGDNRVGTDTQYF,TGCGCCAGCAGCCAAGGTGACAACAGGGTAGGCACAGATACGCAGTATTTT
14,TRBD2,few,TRBJ2-5,TRBV7-2,CASSLAGSKETQYF,TGTGCCAGCAGTCTAGCGGGATCGAAAGAGACCCAGTACTTC
12,NA,NA,TRBJ2-5,TRBV20-1,CSAKGHQETQYF,TGCAGTGCTAAGGGTCATCAAGAGACCCAGTACTTC
16,NA,few,TRBJ1-5,TRBV6-6,CASSPRGNQGAQPQHF,TGTGCCAGCAGCCCCCGAGGGAATCAGGGAGCTCAGCCCCAGCATTTT
16,NA,NA,TRBJ2-1,TRBV15,CATSREPLAERDEQFF,TGTGCCACCAGCAGAGAGCCCTTAGCGGAAAGGGATGAGCAGTTCTTC
15,NA,many,TRBJ2-7,TRBV6-5,CASSYKGRHSYEQYF,TGTGCCAGCAGTTACAAAGGACGGCACTCCTACGAGCAGTACTTC
12,NA,many,TRBJ2-7,TRBV29-1,CSVGGSSYEQYF,TGCAGCGTTGGCGGCAGCTCCTACGAGCAGTACTTC
13,NA,NA,TRBJ2-3,TRBV27,CASNRPETDTQYF,TGTGCCAGCAACCGACCTGAGACAGATACGCAGTATTTT
14,TRBD1,few,TRBJ2-7,TRBV10-3,CAITPGTGGYEQYF,TGTGCCATCACCCCAGGGACAGGGGGCTACGAGCAGTACTTC
12,NA,NA,TRBJ2-5,TRBV29-1,CSVVTVQETQYF,TGCAGCGTTGTAACTGTACAAGAGACCCAGTACTTC